This is a list of T cell receptor beta chains from one sample in a study of neoadjuvant anti-PD-1 for oral cavity cancer. Sequencing was performed with immunoSEQ multiplex PCR; in TCRdb, only in-frame clones are kept and a portion is missing. The repertoire holds around 60,000 clones, with 65% to 85% as singletons. This specimen consisted of PBMCs, obtained before nivolumab (anti-PD-1) treatment. These receptors all stem from a person aged 40 to 85 with oral cavity squamous cell carcinoma. CDR3s include the opening cysteine and the closing phenylalanine or tryptophan. Each record gives: CDR3 protein, CDR3 DNA, J gene, clone size, V gene, D gene. The D gene is left open where the match is weak. Clone size appears in some rows only: once, few, many, or a class for an expanded clone.

CASSQDQGHLTEYF TGCGCCAGCAGCCAAGATCAGGGACACCTGACGGAGTACTTC TRBJ2-7 NA TRBV4-1 NA
CASSPNSQETQYF TGTGCCAGCAGCCCAAACTCCCAAGAGACCCAGTACTTC TRBJ2-5 NA TRBV5-4 NA
CASSPPGQGRKTEAFF TGTGCCAGCAGCCCCCCGGGACAGGGGAGAAAAACTGAAGCTTTCTTT TRBJ1-1 NA TRBV5-6 TRBD1
CASASEARSGTQYF TGCGCCAGCGCCTCGGAGGCCAGGTCCGGTACGCAGTATTTT TRBJ2-3 NA TRBV10-1 NA
CASSKGGLLSYTF TGTGCCAGCAGCAAGGGGGGACTGCTAAGCTACACCTTC TRBJ1-2 NA TRBV28 NA
CASSPGGGEPKGYTF TGTGCCAGCAGCCCAGGGGGCGGGGAACCCAAGGGCTACACCTTC TRBJ1-2 NA TRBV28 TRBD1
CASSLGGSGRNEQFF TGTGCCAGCAGCTTAGGAGGTAGCGGGAGGAATGAGCAGTTCTTC TRBJ2-1 NA TRBV7-2 TRBD2
CASSVQGLSGELFF TGTGCCAGCAGTGTCCAGGGGCTCTCCGGGGAGCTGTTTTTT TRBJ2-2 NA TRBV2 NA
CASSPTTGRAYEQYF TGTGCCAGCTCACCCACCACGGGTCGTGCCTACGAGCAGTACTTC TRBJ2-7 NA TRBV18 NA
CASSILSGTGGRNQPQHF TGTGCCAGCAGCATACTTTCCGGGACAGGGGGTCGCAATCAGCCCCAGCATTTT TRBJ1-5 NA TRBV28 TRBD1
CASSWTSGASNEQFF TGTGCCAGCAGCTGGACTAGCGGGGCCTCCAATGAGCAGTTCTTC TRBJ2-1 few TRBV14 TRBD2
CASSETGTVIKNTEAFF TGTGCCAGCAGTGAGACCGGGACGGTGATTAAGAACACTGAAGCTTTCTTT TRBJ1-1 NA TRBV6-1 NA
CASSRRPSGKETQYF TGTGCCAGCAGCCGACGCCCTAGCGGGAAAGAGACCCAGTACTTC TRBJ2-5 NA TRBV7-2 TRBD2
CASRLKGGSYNEQFF TGTGCCAGCAGGTTGAAGGGGGGCTCCTACAATGAGCAGTTCTTC TRBJ2-1 once TRBV7-9 NA
CASSFRQPNTEAFF TGTGCCAGCAGTTTTAGACAGCCAAACACTGAAGCTTTCTTT TRBJ1-1 NA TRBV27 NA
CASSVGTRSTSSYNEQFF TGTGCCAGCAGCGTAGGGACTAGGTCGACGAGTTCCTACAATGAGCAGTTCTTC TRBJ2-1 NA TRBV9 TRBD2
CASSLGGGLTEAFF TGCGCCAGCAGCTTGGGTGGGGGACTTACTGAAGCTTTCTTT TRBJ1-1 NA TRBV5-1 NA
CASSQETGRQPQHF TGCGCCAGCAGCCAAGAAACGGGTAGGCAGCCCCAGCATTTT TRBJ1-5 NA TRBV4-1 NA
CASSLGASGEKLFF TGTGCCAGCAGCTTGGGGGCCTCCGGGGAAAAACTGTTTTTT TRBJ1-4 NA TRBV7-9 NA